The rows below give T cell receptor beta chains drawn from one sample of a study of Ad26.COV2.S vaccination and SARS-CoV-2 variants. TCRdb keeps only in-frame clones here, not all; method: immunoSEQ multiplex PCR. There are around 500,000 clones in the sample; about 88% occur only once, and about 1.7% lies in the top ten. The sample here was peripheral blood, taken in a trial of Ad26.COV2.S vaccine versus placebo. Receptors originate from a person between 18 and 65 years old who received the Ad26.COV2.S COVID-19 vaccine or a placebo. CDR3s include the opening cysteine and the closing phenylalanine or tryptophan. The order of the fields is clone size, J gene, D gene, V gene, CDR3 DNA, CDR3 protein. D genes are given only for firm matches. Clone size appears in some rows only: once, few, many, or a class for an expanded clone.

>.|TRBJ2-7|.|TRBV10-3
TGTGCCATCAGTGAAAGGGGGGCGAAGCAGTACTTC
CAISERGAKQYF
>.|TRBJ2-5|TRBD2|TRBV3-1/TRBV3-2
TGTGCCAGCAGCCAAGGGGGACTAGCGGGCTCTTTACAAGAGACCCAGTACTTC
CASSQGGLAGSLQETQYF
>.|TRBJ2-3|.|TRBV7-9
TGTGCCAGCAGCTTAGAGGGACACCTCACAGATACGCAGTATTTT
CASSLEGHLTDTQYF
>.|TRBJ2-6|.|TRBV7-2
TGTGCCAGCAGCTTAGCGCTAGGGACCGGGGCCAACGTCCTGACTTTC
CASSLALGTGANVLTF
>.|TRBJ2-5|TRBD1|TRBV15
TGTGCCACCAGCAGCCGGGACAGGGTTCTCAAAGAGACCCAGTACTTC
CATSSRDRVLKETQYF
>.|TRBJ1-1|.|TRBV9
TGTGCCAGCAGCGTAGGAGGTTCCGTGGGGAACACTGAAGCTTTCTTT
CASSVGGSVGNTEAFF
>.|TRBJ2-2|TRBD2|TRBV19
TGTGCCAGTAGTAACAAGCGGGGAGTCACCGGGGAGCTGTTTTTT
CASSNKRGVTGELFF
>.|TRBJ1-6|.|TRBV7-3
TGTGCCAGCAGCTCCGGTGGGGGTAATTCACCCCTCCACTTT
CASSSGGGNSPLHF
>once|TRBJ2-1|TRBD1|TRBV28
TGTGCCAGCACCCCCGACAGGGGGGCCTACAATGAGCAGTTCTTC
CASTPDRGAYNEQFF
>.|TRBJ1-5|.|TRBV5-5
TGTGCCAGCAGCCCCGATCCCCCGCGGCCCCAGCATTTT
CASSPDPPRPQHF
>.|TRBJ1-1|.|TRBV5-5
TGTGCCAGCAGCTTTTCAGGGGACCTCATGAACACTGAAGCTTTCTTT
CASSFSGDLMNTEAFF
>.|TRBJ1-3|.|TRBV6-1
TGTGCCAGCAGTGAACCTTTGGGGCCTGGTGGAAACACCATATATTTT
CASSEPLGPGGNTIYF
>.|TRBJ2-7|.|TRBV5-1
TGCGCCAGCAGCTTGAGGAGTGGCCACGAGCAGTACTTC
CASSLRSGHEQYF
>.|TRBJ2-2|.|TRBV7-6
TGTGCCAGCAGCTTAAGCAATAGCGCCGGGGAGCTGTTTTTT
CASSLSNSAGELFF
>once|TRBJ2-1|.|TRBV3-1/TRBV3-2
TGTGCCAGCAGCCGGGGGACGAAGCAGTTCTTC
CASSRGTKQFF
>.|TRBJ2-7|TRBD2|TRBV5-1
TGCGCCAGCAGCTTGTGGCCGACTAGCGCCGGAGTATCCTACGAGCAGTACTTC
CASSLWPTSAGVSYEQYF
>once|TRBJ2-7|.|TRBV29-1
TGCAGCGTTGTAGGGGATATCGAGCAGTACTTC
CSVVGDIEQYF
>.|TRBJ2-5|TRBD2|TRBV5-4
TGTGCCAGCAGCACGGGGACTAGCGGGGGGCAAGAGACCCAGTACTTC
CASSTGTSGGQETQYF
>.|TRBJ2-7|TRBD2|TRBV19
TGTGCCAGTAGTATAATCGGGAGGGCCGGGAACGAGCAGTACTTC
CASSIIGRAGNEQYF
>.|TRBJ2-5|.|TRBV19
TGTGCCAGTAGTATAGGCATTACCCAAGAGACCCAGTACTTC
CASSIGITQETQYF
>.|TRBJ1-6|TRBD1|TRBV3-1/TRBV3-2
TGTGCCAGCAGCCAAGGGGACAGGGGTTCACCCCTCCACTTT
CASSQGDRGSPLHF
>once|TRBJ2-3|.|TRBV18
TGTGCCAGCTCACCATACACAGGAAGCACAGATACGCAGTATTTT
CASSPYTGSTDTQYF
>.|TRBJ1-2|.|TRBV23-1
TGCGCCAGCAGTCAGGTCCGAGCGGCGAGCGGTAAGGGCGAAGCTAACTATGGCTACACCTTC
CASSQVRAASGKGEANYGYTF
>.|TRBJ1-1|.|TRBV6-2/TRBV6-3
TGTGCCAGCAGTTATGGGTCGAGGCTAACTGAAGCTTTCTTT
CASSYGSRLTEAFF
>.|TRBJ2-3|TRBD1|TRBV14
TGTGCCAGCAGCCAAGATGTGGGACAGGGATTCGGGTTGGGCACAGATACGCAGTATTTT
CASSQDVGQGFGLGTDTQYF
>few|TRBJ2-7|TRBD1|TRBV9
TGTGCCAGCCCCCATCGGGACACAGGGGGCGAATTC
CASPHRDTGGEF
>.|TRBJ1-6|TRBD1|TRBV7-9
TGTGCCAGCAGCCCCGCTGACAGGGCCCTAGGGTCACCCCTCCACTTT
CASSPADRALGSPLHF
>.|TRBJ2-7|.|TRBV7-2
TGTGCCAGCAGCGTTGGGTCGAGTATTGGGTCCTACGAGCAGTACTTC
CASSVGSSIGSYEQYF
>.|TRBJ2-1|TRBD2|TRBV6-6
TGTGCCAGCAGTTACCCTAGCGGGGGGACGGGTGAGCAGTTCTTC
CASSYPSGGTGEQFF
>.|TRBJ1-3|.|TRBV19
TGTGCCAGTACGGGACTCTCTGGAAACACCATATATTTT
CASTGLSGNTIYF
>few|TRBJ1-6|.|TRBV9
TGTGCCAGCAGCGTAGCTGGGGGGCCCTATAATTCACCCCTCCACTTT
CASSVAGGPYNSPLHF